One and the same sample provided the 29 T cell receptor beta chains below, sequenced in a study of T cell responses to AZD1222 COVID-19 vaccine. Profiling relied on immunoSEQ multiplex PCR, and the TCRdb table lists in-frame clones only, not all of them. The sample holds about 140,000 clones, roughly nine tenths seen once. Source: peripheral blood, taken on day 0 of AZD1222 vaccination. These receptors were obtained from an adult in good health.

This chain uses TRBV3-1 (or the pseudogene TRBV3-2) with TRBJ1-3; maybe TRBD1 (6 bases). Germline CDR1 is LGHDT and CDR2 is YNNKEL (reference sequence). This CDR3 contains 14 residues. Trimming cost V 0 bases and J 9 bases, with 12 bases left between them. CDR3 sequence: CASSQEGQGFTIYF. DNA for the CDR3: TGTGCCAGCAGCCAAGAGGGACAAGGGTTCACCATATATTTT.

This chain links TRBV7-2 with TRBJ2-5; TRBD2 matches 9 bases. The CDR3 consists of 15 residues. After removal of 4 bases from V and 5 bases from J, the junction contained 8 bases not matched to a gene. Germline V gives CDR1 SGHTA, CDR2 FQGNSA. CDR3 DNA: TGTGCCAGCAGCTCGAGTGGGACTAGCCGGGAGACCCAGTACTTC. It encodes CASSSSGTSRETQYF.

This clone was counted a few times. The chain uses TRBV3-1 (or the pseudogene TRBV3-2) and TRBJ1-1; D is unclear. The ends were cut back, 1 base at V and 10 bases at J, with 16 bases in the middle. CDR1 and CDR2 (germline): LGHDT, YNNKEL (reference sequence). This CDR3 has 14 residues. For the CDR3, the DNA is TGTGCCAGCAGCCAAGGGGAGTCAGGTCGTAGAGCTTTCTTT. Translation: CASSQGESGRRAFF.

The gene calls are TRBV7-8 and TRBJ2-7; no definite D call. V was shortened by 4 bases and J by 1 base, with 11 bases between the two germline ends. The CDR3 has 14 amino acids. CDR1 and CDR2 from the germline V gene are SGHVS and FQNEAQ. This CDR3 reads CASSSWGESYEQYF. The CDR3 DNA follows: TGTGCCAGCAGCTCCTGGGGTGAGTCCTACGAGCAGTACTTC.

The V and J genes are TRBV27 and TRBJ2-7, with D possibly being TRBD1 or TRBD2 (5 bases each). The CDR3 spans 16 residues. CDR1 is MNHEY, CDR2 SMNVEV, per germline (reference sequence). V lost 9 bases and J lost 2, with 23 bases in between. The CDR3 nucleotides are TGTGCCAGGACGGAGTGGTGGACACGGGAAACCTACGAGCAGTACTTC. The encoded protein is CARTEWWTRETYEQYF.

For the CDR3, the DNA is TGCGCCAGCAGCTTGGTAGGACTAGCGGGGGGCCGGAACACCGGGGAGCTGTTTTTT. It encodes CASSLVGLAGGRNTGELFF. The chain combines TRBV5-1 with TRBJ2-2; 14 bases align to TRBD2. The ends lost 0 bases at V and 1 base at J; junction bases unmatched: 5. This CDR3 spans 19 amino acids. Per the germline V gene, CDR1 is SGHRS and CDR2 is YFSETQ. Using reference TRBV5-1 and TRBJ2-2 for the parts outside the CDR3, the full variable domain is KAGVTQTPRYLIKTRGQQVTLSCSPISGHRSVSWYQQTPGQGLQFLFEYFSETQRNKGNFPGRFSGRQFSNSRSEMNVSTLELGDSALYLCASSLVGLAGGRNTGELFFGEGSRLTVL.

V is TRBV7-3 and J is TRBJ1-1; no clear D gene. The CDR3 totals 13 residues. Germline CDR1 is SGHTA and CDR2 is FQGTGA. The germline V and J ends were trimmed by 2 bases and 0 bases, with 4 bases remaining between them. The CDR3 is CASSLGMNTEAFF. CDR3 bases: TGTGCCAGCAGCTTAGGGATGAACACTGAAGCTTTCTTT.

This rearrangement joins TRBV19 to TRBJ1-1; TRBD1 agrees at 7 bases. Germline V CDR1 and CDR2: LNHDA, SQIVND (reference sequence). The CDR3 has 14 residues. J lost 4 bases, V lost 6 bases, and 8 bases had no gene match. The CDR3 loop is CASRLDRDSTEAFF. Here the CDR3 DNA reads TGTGCCAGTAGACTTGACAGGGACTCCACTGAAGCTTTCTTT.

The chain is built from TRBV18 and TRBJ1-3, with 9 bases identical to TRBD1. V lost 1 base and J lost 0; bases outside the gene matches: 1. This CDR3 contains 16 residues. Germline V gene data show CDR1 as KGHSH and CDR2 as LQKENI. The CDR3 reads CASSPRTGASGNTIYF. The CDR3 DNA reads TGTGCCAGCTCACCACGGACAGGGGCCTCTGGAAACACCATATATTTT.

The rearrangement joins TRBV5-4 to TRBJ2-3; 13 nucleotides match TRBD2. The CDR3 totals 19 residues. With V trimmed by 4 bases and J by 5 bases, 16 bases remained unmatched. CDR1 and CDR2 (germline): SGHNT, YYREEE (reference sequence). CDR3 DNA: TGTGCCAGCAGCCCCCGACGGACTAGCGGGAGAAGGGGGGGAGATACGCAGTATTTT. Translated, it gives CASSPRRTSGRRGGDTQYF.

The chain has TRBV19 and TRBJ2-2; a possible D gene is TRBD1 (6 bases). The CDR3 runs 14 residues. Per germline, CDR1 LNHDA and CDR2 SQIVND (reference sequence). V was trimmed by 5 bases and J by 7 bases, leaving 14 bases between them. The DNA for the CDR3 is TGTGCCAGTAGTCCACAGGGATATGACGGGGAGCTGTTTTTT. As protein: CASSPQGYDGELFF. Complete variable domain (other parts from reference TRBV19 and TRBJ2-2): DGGITQSPKYLFRKEGQNVTLSCEQNLNHDAMYWYRQDPGQGLRLIYYSQIVNDFQKGDIAEGYSVSREKKESFPLTVTSAQKNPTAFYLCASSPQGYDGELFFGEGSRLTVL.

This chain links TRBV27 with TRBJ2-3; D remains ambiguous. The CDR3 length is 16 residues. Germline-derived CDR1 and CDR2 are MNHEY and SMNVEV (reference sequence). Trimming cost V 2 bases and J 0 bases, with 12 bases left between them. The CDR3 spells CASSLVPGTSTDTQYF. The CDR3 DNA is TGTGCCAGCAGTTTAGTCCCCGGAACTAGCACAGATACGCAGTATTTT.

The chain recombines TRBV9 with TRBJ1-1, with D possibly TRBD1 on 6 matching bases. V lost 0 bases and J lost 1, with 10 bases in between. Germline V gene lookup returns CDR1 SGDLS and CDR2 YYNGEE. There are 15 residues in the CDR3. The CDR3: CASSVAGQSNTEAFF. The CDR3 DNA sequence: TGTGCCAGCAGCGTAGCTGGACAGTCGAACACTGAAGCTTTCTTT.

The CDR3 DNA is TGTGCCAGTAGATTTCTAGGAAACACCATATATTTT. Its protein is CASRFLGNTIYF. The rearrangement joins TRBV19 to TRBJ1-3; the D is unclear. CDR1 LNHDA and CDR2 SQIVND come from the germline V gene (reference sequence). This CDR3 has 12 amino acids. V gave up 6 bases and J gave up 4 bases, with 7 bases separating them.

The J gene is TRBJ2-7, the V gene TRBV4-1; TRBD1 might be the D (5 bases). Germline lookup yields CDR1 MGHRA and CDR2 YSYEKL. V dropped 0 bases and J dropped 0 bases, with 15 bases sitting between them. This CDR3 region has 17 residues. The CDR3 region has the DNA TGCGCCAGCAGCCAAGATCCGAAGGGGCATAGCTCCTACGAGCAGTACTTC. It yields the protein CASSQDPKGHSSYEQYF.

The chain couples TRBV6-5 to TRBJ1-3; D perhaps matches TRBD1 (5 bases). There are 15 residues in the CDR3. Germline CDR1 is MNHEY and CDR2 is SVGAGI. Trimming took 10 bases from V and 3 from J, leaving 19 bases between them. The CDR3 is CATRVRDEGGNTIYF. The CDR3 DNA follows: TGTGCCACGAGGGTCAGGGACGAAGGTGGAAACACCATATATTTT.

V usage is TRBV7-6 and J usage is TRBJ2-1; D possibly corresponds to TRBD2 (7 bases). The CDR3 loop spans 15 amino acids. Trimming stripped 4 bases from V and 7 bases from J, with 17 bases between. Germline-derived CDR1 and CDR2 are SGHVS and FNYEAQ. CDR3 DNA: TGTGCCAGCAGCTCGCCCACCGGGGGGCGTAATGAGCAGTTCTTC. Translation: CASSSPTGGRNEQFF.

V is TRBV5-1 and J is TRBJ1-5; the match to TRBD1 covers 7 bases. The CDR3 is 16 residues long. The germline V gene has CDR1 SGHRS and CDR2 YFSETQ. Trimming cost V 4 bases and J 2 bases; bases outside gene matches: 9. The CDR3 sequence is CASSIGQVAGNQPQHF. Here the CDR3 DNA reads TGCGCCAGCAGCATCGGACAGGTAGCGGGCAATCAGCCCCAGCATTTT.

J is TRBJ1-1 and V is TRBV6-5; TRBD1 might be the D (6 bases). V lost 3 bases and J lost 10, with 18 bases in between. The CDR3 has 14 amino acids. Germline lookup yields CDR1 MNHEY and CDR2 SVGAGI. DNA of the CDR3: TGTGCCAGCAGTTATCACGGACAGACAGAGCGAGCTTTCTTT. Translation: CASSYHGQTERAFF.

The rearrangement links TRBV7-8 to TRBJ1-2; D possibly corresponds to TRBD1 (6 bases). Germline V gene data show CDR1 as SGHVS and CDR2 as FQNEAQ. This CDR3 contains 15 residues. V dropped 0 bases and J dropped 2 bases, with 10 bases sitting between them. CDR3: CASSLAQQGNYGYTF. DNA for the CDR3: TGTGCCAGCAGCTTAGCCCAGCAGGGGAACTATGGCTACACCTTC.

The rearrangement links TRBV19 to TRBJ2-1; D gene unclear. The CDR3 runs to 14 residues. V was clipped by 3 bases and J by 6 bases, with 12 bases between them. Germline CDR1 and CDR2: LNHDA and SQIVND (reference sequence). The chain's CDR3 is CASSIEVAANEQFF. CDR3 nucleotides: TGTGCCAGTAGTATTGAGGTTGCGGCCAATGAGCAGTTCTTC.

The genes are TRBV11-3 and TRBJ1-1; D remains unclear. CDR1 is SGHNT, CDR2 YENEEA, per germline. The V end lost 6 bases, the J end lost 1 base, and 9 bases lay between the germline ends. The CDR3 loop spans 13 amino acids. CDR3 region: CASRFSENTEAFF. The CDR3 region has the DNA TGTGCCAGCAGGTTCAGCGAGAACACTGAAGCTTTCTTT. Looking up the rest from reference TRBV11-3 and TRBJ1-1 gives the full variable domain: EAGVVQSPRYKIIEKKQPVAFWCNPISGHNTLYWYLQNLGQGPELLIRYENEEAVDDSQLPKDRFSAERLKGVDSTLKIQPAELGDSAVYLCASRFSENTEAFFGQGTRLTVV.

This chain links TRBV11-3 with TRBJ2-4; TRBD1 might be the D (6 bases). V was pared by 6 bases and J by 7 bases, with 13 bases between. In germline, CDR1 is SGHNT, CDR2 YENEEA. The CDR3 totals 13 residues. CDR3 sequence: CASRPTGQNIQYF. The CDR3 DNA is TGTGCCAGCAGGCCTACCGGACAGAACATTCAGTACTTC.

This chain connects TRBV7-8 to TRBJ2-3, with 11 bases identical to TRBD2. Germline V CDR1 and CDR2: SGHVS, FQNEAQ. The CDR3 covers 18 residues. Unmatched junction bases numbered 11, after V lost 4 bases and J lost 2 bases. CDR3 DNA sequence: TGTGCCAGCAGCTCCCACTTGGGGACTAGCGGCCCCACAGATACGCAGTATTTT. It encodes CASSSHLGTSGPTDTQYF.

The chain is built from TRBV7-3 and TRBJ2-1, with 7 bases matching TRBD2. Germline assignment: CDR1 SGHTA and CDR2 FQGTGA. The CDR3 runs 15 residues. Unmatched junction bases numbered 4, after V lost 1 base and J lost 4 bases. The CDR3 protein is CASSLSAGDYNEQFF. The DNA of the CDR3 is TGTGCCAGCAGCTTAAGCGCGGGGGATTACAATGAGCAGTTCTTC.

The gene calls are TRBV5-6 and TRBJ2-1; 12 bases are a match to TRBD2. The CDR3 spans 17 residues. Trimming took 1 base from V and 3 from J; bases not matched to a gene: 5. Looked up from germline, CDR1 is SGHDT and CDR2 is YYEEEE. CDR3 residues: CASSLRLAGGNYNEQFF. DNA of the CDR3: TGTGCCAGCAGCTTGAGGCTAGCGGGAGGGAACTACAATGAGCAGTTCTTC.

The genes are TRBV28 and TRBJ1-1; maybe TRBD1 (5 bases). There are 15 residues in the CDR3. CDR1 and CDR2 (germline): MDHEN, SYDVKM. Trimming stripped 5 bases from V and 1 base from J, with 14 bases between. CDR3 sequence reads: CASSPPQTGNTEAFF. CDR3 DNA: TGTGCCAGCAGTCCACCTCAAACAGGGAACACTGAAGCTTTCTTT.

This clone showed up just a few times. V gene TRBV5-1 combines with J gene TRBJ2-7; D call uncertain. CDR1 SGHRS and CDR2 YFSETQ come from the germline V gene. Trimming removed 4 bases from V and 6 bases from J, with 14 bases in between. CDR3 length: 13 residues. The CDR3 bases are TGCGCCAGCAGCCCGGGTGACTGGTCCGAGCAGTACTTC. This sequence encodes CASSPGDWSEQYF.

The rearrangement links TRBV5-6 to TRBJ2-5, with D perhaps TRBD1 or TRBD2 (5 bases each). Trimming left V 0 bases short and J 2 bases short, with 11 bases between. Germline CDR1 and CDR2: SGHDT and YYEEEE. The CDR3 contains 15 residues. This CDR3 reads CASSLGRGPQETQYF. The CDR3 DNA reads TGTGCCAGCAGCTTGGGTAGGGGACCTCAAGAGACCCAGTACTTC.